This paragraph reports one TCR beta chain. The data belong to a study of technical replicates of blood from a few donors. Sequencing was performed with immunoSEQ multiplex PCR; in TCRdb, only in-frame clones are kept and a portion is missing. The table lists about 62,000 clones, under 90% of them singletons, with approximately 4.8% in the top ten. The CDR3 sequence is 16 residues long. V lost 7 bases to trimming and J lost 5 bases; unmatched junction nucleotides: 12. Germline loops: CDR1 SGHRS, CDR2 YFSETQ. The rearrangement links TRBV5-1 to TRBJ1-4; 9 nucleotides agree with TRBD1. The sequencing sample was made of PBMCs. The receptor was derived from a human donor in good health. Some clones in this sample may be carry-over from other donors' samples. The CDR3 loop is CASGLMGTGKNEKLFF. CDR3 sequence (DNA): TGCGCCAGCGGCCTGATGGGGACAGGGAAGAATGAAAAACTGTTTTTT.